This T cell receptor (beta chain) was profiled in a study of cytomegalovirus exposure and HLA in healthy donors. Study conclusions and caveats: CMV antigen specificity of a few CMV-associated chains was confirmed in vitro. Researchers catalogued 160 or so TCR beta chains as cytomegalovirus-associated. Later, an analysis found that TCR clusters from the first cohort tended to co-occur in the roughly 110 validation repertoires.

The study drew the donors from its approximately 130-subject validation cohort, separate from the 666-subject first cohort. Sequenced by immunoSEQ multiplex PCR; TCRdb stores in-frame clones only, minus some. Of 100,000 to 150,000 clones listed, about nine tenths were seen once; the top ten hold roughly 2%. With respect to this clone: No antigen is known for it.

Specimen: PBMCs. The TCR sequence derives from a woman aged 18-29 years in good health and CMV-seronegative.

Here the CDR3 DNA reads TGTGCCAGTAGTCCCTACACTAGCGGGACAGGGAATGAGCAGTTCTTC. Translated: CASSPYTSGTGNEQFF. The chain recombines TRBV19 with TRBJ2-1, with a tentative D call TRBD2 (10 bases). The CDR3 has 16 residues. Germline loops: CDR1 LNHDA, CDR2 SQIVND (reference sequence). Deletions cut 5 bases from V and 7 bases from J, with 21 bases between.